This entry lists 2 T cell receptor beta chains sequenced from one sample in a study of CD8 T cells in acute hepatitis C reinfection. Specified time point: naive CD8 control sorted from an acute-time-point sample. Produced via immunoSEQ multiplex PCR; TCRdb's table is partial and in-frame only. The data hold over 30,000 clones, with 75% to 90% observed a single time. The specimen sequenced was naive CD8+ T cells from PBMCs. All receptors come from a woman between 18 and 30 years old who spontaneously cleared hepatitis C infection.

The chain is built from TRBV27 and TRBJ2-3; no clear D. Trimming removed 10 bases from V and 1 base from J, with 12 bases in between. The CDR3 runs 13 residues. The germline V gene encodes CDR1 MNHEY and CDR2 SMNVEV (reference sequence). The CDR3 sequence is CATGMGGTDTQYF. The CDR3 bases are TGTGCCACCGGTATGGGCGGCACAGATACGCAGTATTTT.

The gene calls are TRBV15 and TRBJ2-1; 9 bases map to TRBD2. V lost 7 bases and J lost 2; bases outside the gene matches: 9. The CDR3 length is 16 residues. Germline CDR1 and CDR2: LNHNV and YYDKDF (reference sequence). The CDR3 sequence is CATTSGMITAYNEQFF. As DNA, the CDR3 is TGTGCCACCACTAGCGGGATGATTACCGCCTACAATGAGCAGTTCTTC.